The clone carrying this TCR beta chain appeared a few times. What it binds is unknown. Template switching (which added a universal primer site) was used, and cDNA carried unique molecular identifiers. A single record per CDR3 protein comes from TCRdb applying MiXCR to the 5' RACE reads. This sample yields roughly 690,000 distinct CDR3 sequences, of which around 6% are seen a single time; roughly 1.6% belongs to the top ten. This sample stems from a study of identical twins. The study, taken as a whole, reports: For zero-insertion analyses, partial confounding could come from invariant MAIT and iNKT cells. Insertions ran lower in abundant cord blood beta clonotypes, though not in memory repertoires. There was more out-of-frame TCR alpha sharing in monozygotic twins than models estimated.

Trimming at V came to 3 bases and at J to 5 bases, leaving 4 bases not matched to a gene. The germline V gene encodes CDR1 MGHRA and CDR2 YSYEKL. The CDR3 is made up of 15 amino acids. Sequenced input: naive T cells sorted from blood. This sequence joins TRBV4-1 and TRBJ2-1; TRBD2 aligns across 10 bases. The TCR was taken from a man younger than 35 in good health. Here the CDR3 DNA reads TGCGCCAGCAGCCACGTAGCGGGAGGAGACAATGAGCAGTTCTTC. This encodes CASSHVAGGDNEQFF.